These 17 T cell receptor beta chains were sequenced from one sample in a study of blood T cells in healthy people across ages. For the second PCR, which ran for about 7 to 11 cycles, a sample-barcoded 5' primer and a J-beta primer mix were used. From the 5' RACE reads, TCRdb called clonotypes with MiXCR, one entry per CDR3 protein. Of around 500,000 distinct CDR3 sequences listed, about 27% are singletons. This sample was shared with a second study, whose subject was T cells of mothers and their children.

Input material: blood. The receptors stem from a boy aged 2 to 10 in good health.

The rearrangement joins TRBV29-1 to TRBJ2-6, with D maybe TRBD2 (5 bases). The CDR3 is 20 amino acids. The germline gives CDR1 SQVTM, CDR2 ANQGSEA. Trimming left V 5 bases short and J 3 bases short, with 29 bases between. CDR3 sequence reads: CSVPKEEKRRDDVGANVLTF. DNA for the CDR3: TGCAGCGTTCCAAAGGAGGAGAAGAGACGCGATGACGTTGGGGCCAACGTCCTGACTTTC.

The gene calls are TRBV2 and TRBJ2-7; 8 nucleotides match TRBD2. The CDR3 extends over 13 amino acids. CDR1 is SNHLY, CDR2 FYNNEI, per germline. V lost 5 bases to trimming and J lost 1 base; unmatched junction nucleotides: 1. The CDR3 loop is CASSRGGSYEQYF. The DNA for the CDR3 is TGTGCCAGCAGTCGGGGGGGTTCCTACGAGCAGTACTTC.

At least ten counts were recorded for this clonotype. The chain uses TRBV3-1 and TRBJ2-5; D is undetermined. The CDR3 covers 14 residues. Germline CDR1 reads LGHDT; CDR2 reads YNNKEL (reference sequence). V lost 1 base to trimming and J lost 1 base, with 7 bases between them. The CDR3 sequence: CASSQGSGQETQYF. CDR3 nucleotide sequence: TGTGCCAGCAGCCAAGGTTCTGGCCAAGAGACCCAGTACTTC.

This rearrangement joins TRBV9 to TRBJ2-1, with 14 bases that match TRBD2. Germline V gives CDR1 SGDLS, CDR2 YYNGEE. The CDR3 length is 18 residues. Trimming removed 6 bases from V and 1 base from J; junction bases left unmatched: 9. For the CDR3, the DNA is TGTGCCAGCAACGCTGGGACTAGCGGGAGATTTTCCTACAATGAGCAGTTCTTC. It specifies CASNAGTSGRFSYNEQFF.

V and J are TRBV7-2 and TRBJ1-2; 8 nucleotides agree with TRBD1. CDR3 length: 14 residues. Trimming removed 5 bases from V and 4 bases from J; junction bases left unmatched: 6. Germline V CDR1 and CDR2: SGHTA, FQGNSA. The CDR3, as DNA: TGTGCCAGCAGCCTTATCGACAGGGGCTATGGCTACACCTTC. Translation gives CASSLIDRGYGYTF.

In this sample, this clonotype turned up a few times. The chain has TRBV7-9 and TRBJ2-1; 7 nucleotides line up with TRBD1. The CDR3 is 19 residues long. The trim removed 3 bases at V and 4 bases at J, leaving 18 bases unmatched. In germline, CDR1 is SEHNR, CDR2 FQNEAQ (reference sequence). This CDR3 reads CASSFLRTGYGQGYNEQFF. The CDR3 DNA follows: TGTGCCAGCAGCTTCCTCCGGACAGGCTATGGGCAGGGGTACAATGAGCAGTTCTTC.

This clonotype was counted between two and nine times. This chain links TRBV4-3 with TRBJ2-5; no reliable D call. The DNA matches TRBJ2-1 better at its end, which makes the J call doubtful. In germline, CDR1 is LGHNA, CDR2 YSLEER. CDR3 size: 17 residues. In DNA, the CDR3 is TGCGCCAGCAGCCAAGATCCCGGGCTAGGTTGGGGCAATGAGCAGTTCTTC. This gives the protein CASSQDPGLGWGNEQFF.

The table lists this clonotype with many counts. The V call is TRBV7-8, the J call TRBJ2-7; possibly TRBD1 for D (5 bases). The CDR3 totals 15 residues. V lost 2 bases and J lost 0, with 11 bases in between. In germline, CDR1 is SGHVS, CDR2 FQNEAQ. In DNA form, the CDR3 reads TGTGCCAGCAGCTTATTCCAGGGCCCCTCCTACGAGCAGTACTTC. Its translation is CASSLFQGPSYEQYF. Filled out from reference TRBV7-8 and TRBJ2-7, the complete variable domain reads GAGVSQSPRYKVAKRGQDVALRCDPISGHVSLFWYQQALGQGPEFLTYFQNEAQLDKSGLPSDRFFAERPEGSVSTLKIQRTQQEDSAVYLCASSLFQGPSYEQYFGPGTRLTVT.

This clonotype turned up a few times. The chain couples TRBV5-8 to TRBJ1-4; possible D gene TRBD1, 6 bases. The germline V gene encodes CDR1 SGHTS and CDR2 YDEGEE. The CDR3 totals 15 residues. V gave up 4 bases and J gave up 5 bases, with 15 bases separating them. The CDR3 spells CASSRGTLRNEKLFF. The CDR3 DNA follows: TGTGCCAGCAGCCGCGGGACACTTCGAAATGAAAAACTGTTTTTT.

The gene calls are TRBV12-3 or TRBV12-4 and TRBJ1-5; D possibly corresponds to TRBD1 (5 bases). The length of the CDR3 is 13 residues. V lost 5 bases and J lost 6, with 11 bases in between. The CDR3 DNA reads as TGTGCCAGCAGTCCTAGCGGGACTCAGCCCCAGCATTTT. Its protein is CASSPSGTQPQHF.

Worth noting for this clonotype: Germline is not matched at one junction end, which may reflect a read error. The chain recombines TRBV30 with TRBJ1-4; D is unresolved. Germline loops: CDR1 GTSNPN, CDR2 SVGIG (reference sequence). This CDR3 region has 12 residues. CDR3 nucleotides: TGTGCCTTACTTACGACTAATGAAAAACTGCTTTTT. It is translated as CALLTTNEKLLF.

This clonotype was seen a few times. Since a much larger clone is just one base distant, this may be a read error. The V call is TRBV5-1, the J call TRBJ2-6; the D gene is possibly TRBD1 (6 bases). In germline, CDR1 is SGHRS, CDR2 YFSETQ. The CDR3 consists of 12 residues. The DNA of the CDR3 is TGCGCCGGCAGCGCCCAGGGGAACGTCCTGACTTTC. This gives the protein CAGSAQGNVLTF.

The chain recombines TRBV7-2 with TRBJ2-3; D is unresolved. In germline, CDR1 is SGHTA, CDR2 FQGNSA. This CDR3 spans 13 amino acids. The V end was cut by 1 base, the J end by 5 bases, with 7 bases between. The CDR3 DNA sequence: TGTGCCAGCAGCTTAGAGGCGGAAGATACGCAGTATTTT. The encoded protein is CASSLEAEDTQYF.

CDR3 nucleotides: TGTGCCAGCAGCGAGACCAGACAGGGGGAGGAAAAACTGTTTTTT. The encoded protein is CASSETRQGEEKLFF. The chain couples TRBV7-8 to TRBJ1-4, with 9 bases identical to TRBD1. The CDR3 covers 15 residues. The V gene's germline CDR1 is SGHVS and CDR2 FQNEAQ. The V and J ends lost 5 bases and 8 bases, in that order; junction bases with no gene match: 9.

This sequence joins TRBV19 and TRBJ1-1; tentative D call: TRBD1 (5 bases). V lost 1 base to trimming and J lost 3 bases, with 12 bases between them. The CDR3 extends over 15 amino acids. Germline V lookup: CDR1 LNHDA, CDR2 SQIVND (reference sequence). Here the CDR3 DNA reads TGTGCCAGTAGTATAGCAGGGCTAAGAGACACTGAAGCTTTCTTT. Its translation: CASSIAGLRDTEAFF. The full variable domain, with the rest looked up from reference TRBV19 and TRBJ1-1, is DGGITQSPKYLFRKEGQNVTLSCEQNLNHDAMYWYRQDPGQGLRLIYYSQIVNDFQKGDIAEGYSVSREKKESFPLTVTSAQKNPTAFYLCASSIAGLRDTEAFFGQGTRLTVV.

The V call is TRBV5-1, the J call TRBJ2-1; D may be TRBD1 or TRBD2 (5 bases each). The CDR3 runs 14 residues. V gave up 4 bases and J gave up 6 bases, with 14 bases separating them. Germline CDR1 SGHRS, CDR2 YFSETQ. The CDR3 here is CASSPPTGLNEQFF. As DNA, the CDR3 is TGCGCCAGCAGCCCACCAACGGGGCTCAATGAGCAGTTCTTC.

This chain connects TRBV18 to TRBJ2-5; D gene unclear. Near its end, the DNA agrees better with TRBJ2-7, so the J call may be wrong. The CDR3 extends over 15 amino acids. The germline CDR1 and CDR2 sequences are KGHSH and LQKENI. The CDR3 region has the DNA TGTGCCAGCTCAACCCTGACCTCCGCTCTTTACGAGCAGTACTTC. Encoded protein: CASSTLTSALYEQYF.